Listed below are T cell receptor beta chains from one sample, sequenced in a study of identical twins. TCRdb reprocessed the 5' RACE reads via MiXCR and lists one record per CDR3 protein. The sample lists roughly 1.6 million distinct CDR3 sequences; around 33% were seen once. The specimen was cord blood. The receptor source for this set is a newborn girl in good health. CDR3s include the opening cysteine and the closing phenylalanine or tryptophan. A D gene is named only where the DNA matches it firmly. Size is stated for part of the rows, as once, few or many counts, or as a class when the clone is expanded.

D: -; J: TRBJ1-4; V: TRBV6-5; size: few; CDR3: CASRRGRTNEKLFF; DNA: TGTGCCAGCAGGCGCGGTAGGACTAATGAAAAACTGTTTTTT
D: TRBD2; J: TRBJ2-1; V: TRBV5-1; size: -; CDR3: CASSWDPASGSLNEQFF; DNA: TGCGCCAGCAGCTGGGACCCAGCTAGCGGGAGTCTCAATGAGCAGTTCTTC
D: -; J: TRBJ1-1; V: TRBV10-3; size: -; CDR3: CAISEVGVGLDTEAFF; DNA: TGTGCCATCAGTGAAGTCGGGGTAGGTTTGGACACTGAAGCTTTCTTT
D: TRBD1; J: TRBJ1-1; V: TRBV5-1; size: -; CDR3: CASSRPGTGGAEAFF; DNA: TGCGCCAGCAGCCGACCCGGGACAGGGGGTGCTGAAGCTTTCTTT
D: -; J: TRBJ2-5; V: TRBV3-1; size: few; CDR3: CASSQVRLAKETQYF; DNA: TGTGCCAGCAGCCAAGTCCGGCTGGCTAAAGAGACCCAGTACTTC
D: TRBD2; J: TRBJ2-7; V: TRBV29-1; size: -; CDR3: CSVRGLAGGLEQYF; DNA: TGCAGCGTTCGCGGACTAGCGGGGGGTCTCGAGCAGTACTTC
D: -; J: TRBJ2-7; V: TRBV12-3/TRBV12-4; size: many; CDR3: CASSFPVGGRFYEQYF; DNA: TGTGCCAGCAGTTTCCCCGTCGGCGGGCGGTTTTACGAGCAGTACTTC
D: -; J: TRBJ2-3; V: TRBV24-1; size: -; CDR3: CATRVRWQYF; DNA: TGTGCCACCCGTGTTCGATGGCAGTATTTT
D: TRBD1; J: TRBJ2-7; V: TRBV29-1; size: -; CDR3: CSAATGPGGHEQYF; DNA: TGCAGCGCCGCAACCGGCCCAGGGGGCCACGAGCAGTACTTC
D: TRBD1; J: TRBJ2-4; V: TRBV7-2; size: -; CDR3: CASSLAIIGQGPAKNIQYF; DNA: TGTGCCAGCAGCTTAGCGATTATAGGACAGGGTCCAGCCAAAAACATTCAGTACTTC
D: TRBD1; J: TRBJ1-1; V: TRBV20-1; size: -; CDR3: CSARRTGGMDTEAFF; DNA: TGCAGTGCTAGAAGGACAGGGGGCATGGACACTGAAGCTTTCTTT
D: TRBD2; J: TRBJ2-3; V: TRBV15; size: -; CDR3: CATSELAGVPDTQYF; DNA: TGTGCCACCAGCGAACTAGCGGGAGTGCCAGATACGCAGTATTTT
D: TRBD2; J: TRBJ2-3; V: TRBV10-1; size: few; CDR3: CASSELAGGSTDTQYF; DNA: TGCGCCAGCAGTGAACTAGCGGGGGGGAGCACAGATACGCAGTATTTT
D: TRBD2; J: TRBJ2-1; V: TRBV25-1; size: -; CDR3: CASSEAGLALLSSYNEQFF; DNA: TGTGCCAGCAGTGAGGCTGGACTAGCGCTTCTGAGCTCCTACAATGAGCAGTTCTTC
D: -; J: TRBJ1-5; V: TRBV6-1; size: few; CDR3: CASRILNQPQHF; DNA: TGTGCCAGCCGGATTCTCAATCAGCCCCAGCATTTT
D: -; J: TRBJ1-5; V: TRBV20-1; size: -; CDR3: CSAREGEGSNQPQHF; DNA: TGCAGTGCTAGAGAAGGGGAGGGTAGCAATCAGCCCCAGCATTTT
D: TRBD1; J: TRBJ2-5; V: TRBV9; size: few; CDR3: CASSVGTGEETQYF; DNA: TGTGCCAGCAGCGTAGGGACAGGGGAAGAGACCCAGTACTTC
D: TRBD1; J: TRBJ1-5; V: TRBV28; size: -; CDR3: CASSCPMDRDQPQHF; DNA: TGTGCCAGCAGTTGCCCTATGGACAGGGATCAGCCCCAGCATTTT
D: -; J: TRBJ1-2; V: TRBV4-1; size: -; CDR3: CASSQAASTNYGYTF; DNA: TGCGCCAGCAGCCAAGCGGCTTCAACTAACTATGGCTACACCTTC
D: TRBD2; J: TRBJ2-7; V: TRBV10-3; size: -; CDR3: CALSPRTGTSGGYEQYF; DNA: TGTGCCCTCAGCCCAAGAACAGGGACTAGCGGGGGCTACGAGCAGTACTTC
D: TRBD1; J: TRBJ2-7; V: TRBV5-1; size: few; CDR3: CASSPQGTGNYEQYF; DNA: TGCGCCAGCAGCCCGCAGGGGACAGGGAACTACGAGCAGTACTTC
D: -; J: TRBJ1-2; V: TRBV27; size: -; CDR3: CASSFSGVRSGANCGYTF; DNA: TGTGCCAGCAGTTTTTCAGGGGTGAGGTCGGGAGCTAACTGTGGCTACACCTTC
D: TRBD2; J: TRBJ2-1; V: TRBV5-1; size: -; CDR3: CAGSPLSGRAGNEQFF; DNA: TGCGCCGGCAGCCCATTAAGCGGGAGGGCTGGCAATGAGCAGTTCTTC
D: -; J: TRBJ1-2; V: TRBV9; size: few; CDR3: CASSVVDTGYGYTF; DNA: TGTGCCAGCAGCGTAGTTGATACAGGCTATGGCTACACCTTC
D: TRBD1; J: TRBJ1-5; V: TRBV27; size: -; CDR3: CASSPRTGSVYSNQPQHF; DNA: TGTGCCAGCAGCCCCCGGACAGGATCCGTATATAGCAATCAGCCCCAGCATTTT
D: TRBD2; J: TRBJ2-1; V: TRBV9; size: few; CDR3: CASSVGSGSYEQFF; DNA: TGTGCCAGCAGCGTAGGTAGCGGGAGTTATGAGCAGTTCTTC
D: -; J: TRBJ2-7; V: TRBV29-1; size: many; CDR3: CSVVRQEGVYEQYF; DNA: TGCAGCGTTGTCCGACAGGAGGGGGTATACGAGCAGTACTTC
D: -; J: TRBJ2-3; V: TRBV6-1; size: -; CDR3: CASSVAPRDTQYF; DNA: TGTGCCAGCAGTGTAGCACCCAGGGATACGCAGTATTTT
D: TRBD1; J: TRBJ1-2; V: TRBV6-6; size: few; CDR3: CASSPARQGHGYTF; DNA: TGTGCCAGCAGCCCTGCCCGACAGGGTCATGGCTACACCTTC
D: -; J: TRBJ1-2; V: TRBV20-1; size: -; CDR3: CSAREGRGNYGYTF; DNA: TGCAGTGCTAGAGAGGGGAGGGGCAACTATGGCTACACCTTC
D: TRBD2; J: TRBJ2-2; V: TRBV10-3; size: -; CDR3: CAMGLAVGELFF; DNA: TGTGCCATGGGACTAGCGGTCGGGGAGCTGTTTTTT
D: -; J: TRBJ1-1; V: TRBV7-8; size: -; CDR3: CASSLSMRQMNTEAFF; DNA: TGTGCCAGCAGCTTAAGTATGCGACAGATGAACACTGAAGCTTTCTTT
D: TRBD2; J: TRBJ2-5; V: TRBV11-2; size: few; CDR3: CASIHTTSGSETQYF; DNA: TGTGCCAGCATCCATACGACTAGCGGGAGCGAGACCCAGTACTTC
D: -; J: TRBJ1-2; V: TRBV28; size: -; CDR3: CASSLLLSNYGHTF; DNA: TGTGCCAGCAGTTTATTACTCAGCAACTATGGCCACACCTTC
D: -; J: TRBJ2-1; V: TRBV20-1; size: -; CDR3: CSARVPTHNEQFF; DNA: TGCAGTGCTAGAGTACCTACCCACAATGAGCAGTTCTTC
D: -; J: TRBJ2-7; V: TRBV5-1; size: -; CDR3: CASSSSGQFYEQYF; DNA: TGCGCCAGCAGCAGCTCGGGACAATTCTACGAGCAGTACTTC
D: TRBD1; J: TRBJ2-7; V: TRBV6-5; size: few; CDR3: CASSYDRTGAGYEQYF; DNA: TGTGCCAGCAGTTACGATAGGACAGGGGCGGGTTACGAGCAGTACTTC
D: -; J: TRBJ1-1; V: TRBV3-1; size: -; CDR3: CASSDPAANTEAFF; DNA: TGTGCCAGCAGCGACCCGGCCGCAAACACTGAAGCTTTCTTT
D: TRBD1; J: TRBJ2-7; V: TRBV15; size: few; CDR3: CATSRDDRGRMEQYF; DNA: TGTGCCACCAGCAGAGATGATAGGGGGCGTATGGAGCAGTACTTC
D: -; J: TRBJ2-1; V: TRBV20-1; size: -; CDR3: CSARDLSPAGQFF; DNA: TGCAGTGCTAGAGATCTCTCCCCCGCGGGGCAGTTCTTC
D: TRBD2; J: TRBJ2-1; V: TRBV5-1; size: -; CDR3: CASNIGLAGLFEQFF; DNA: TGCGCCAGCAACATAGGGCTAGCGGGTTTGTTTGAGCAGTTCTTC
D: -; J: TRBJ1-1; V: TRBV6-5; size: few; CDR3: CASSYTMNTEAFF; DNA: TGTGCCAGCAGTTACACGATGAACACTGAAGCTTTCTTT
D: -; J: TRBJ1-3; V: TRBV7-9; size: -; CDR3: CASSFSQATEGNTIYF; DNA: TGTGCCAGCAGCTTCTCACAGGCAACGGAAGGAAACACCATATATTTT
D: TRBD2; J: TRBJ2-5; V: TRBV20-1; size: few; CDR3: CSARDETSVYQETQYF; DNA: TGCAGTGCTAGAGATGAGACTAGCGTTTACCAAGAGACCCAGTACTTC
D: -; J: TRBJ2-7; V: TRBV14; size: few; CDR3: CASSQGLAEYYEQYF; DNA: TGTGCCAGCAGCCAAGGGTTAGCGGAATATTACGAGCAGTACTTC
D: TRBD2; J: TRBJ2-7; V: TRBV20-1; size: few; CDR3: CSARVGGRAYEQYF; DNA: TGCAGTGCTAGAGTCGGCGGGAGGGCCTACGAGCAGTACTTC
D: -; J: TRBJ2-2; V: TRBV7-6; size: -; CDR3: CASSFRQGNPGELFF; DNA: TGTGCCAGCAGCTTCCGGCAGGGAAACCCCGGGGAGCTGTTTTTT
D: -; J: TRBJ1-5; V: TRBV28; size: -; CDR3: CASSWGRSNQPRHF; DNA: TGTGCCAGCAGTTGGGGACGTAGCAATCAGCCCCGGCATTTT
D: TRBD1; J: TRBJ1-6; V: TRBV7-2; size: many; CDR3: CASSLEGQPNSPLHF; DNA: TGTGCCAGCAGCTTAGAGGGACAGCCAAATTCACCCCTCCACTTT
D: TRBD1; J: TRBJ2-7; V: TRBV20-1; size: -; CDR3: CSARDSRTGSYEQYF; DNA: TGCAGTGCTAGAGATTCCCGGACAGGTTCCTACGAGCAGTACTTC